This TCR beta chain was documented in a study of blood T cell repertoires in COVID-19. The wider study: Material from acute and convalescent COVID-19 was sourced from the United States, Italy and Spain. Sample material is recorded as cDNA or gDNA derived from T cells, B-cell-depleted T cells, or PBMCs.

Original analysis: Using reference gene primer amplification, nucleated cell counts were estimated. Sequencing was performed with immunoSEQ multiplex PCR; in TCRdb, only in-frame clones are kept and a portion is missing. V, J and clone size derive from that table, while D and trimming were established from the DNA sequence. The data hold more than 150,000 clones, with around 80% observed a single time. The CDR3 is 14 amino acids. The germline CDR1 and CDR2 sequences are SQVTM and ANQGSEA. The V gene end was trimmed by 4 bases and the J gene end by 2 bases; junction bases not matched to a gene: 6. This chain joins TRBV29-1 and TRBJ1-2, with 8 bases identical to TRBD1. The clonotype comes from a man aged 30 to 39 with active or convalescent COVID-19. The sequencing input was peripheral blood. CDR3 amino acids: CSVVGGQVNYGYTF. CDR3 DNA: TGCAGCGTTGTCGGGGGACAGGTGAACTATGGCTACACCTTC.